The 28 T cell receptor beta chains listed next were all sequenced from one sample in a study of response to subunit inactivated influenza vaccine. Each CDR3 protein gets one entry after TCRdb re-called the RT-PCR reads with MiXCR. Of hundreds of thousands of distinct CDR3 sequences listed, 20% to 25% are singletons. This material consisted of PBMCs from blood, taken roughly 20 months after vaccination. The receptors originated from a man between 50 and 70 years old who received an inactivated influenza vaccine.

The CDR3: CASSLLPNTEAFF. In nucleotides, the CDR3 is TGTGCCAGCAGCTTACTACCGAACACTGAAGCTTTCTTT. The V gene is TRBV11-2, the J gene TRBJ1-1; D unresolved. Trimming cost V 2 bases and J 1 base, with 5 bases left between them. This CDR3 has 13 residues. Germline CDR1 reads SGHAT; CDR2 reads FQNNGV.

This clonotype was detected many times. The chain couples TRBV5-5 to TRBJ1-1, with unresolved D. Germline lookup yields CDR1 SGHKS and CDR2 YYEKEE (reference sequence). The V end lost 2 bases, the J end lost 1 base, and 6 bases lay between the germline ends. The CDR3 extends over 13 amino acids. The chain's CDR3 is CASSFQTNTEAFF. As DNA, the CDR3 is TGTGCCAGCAGCTTTCAGACGAACACTGAAGCTTTCTTT.

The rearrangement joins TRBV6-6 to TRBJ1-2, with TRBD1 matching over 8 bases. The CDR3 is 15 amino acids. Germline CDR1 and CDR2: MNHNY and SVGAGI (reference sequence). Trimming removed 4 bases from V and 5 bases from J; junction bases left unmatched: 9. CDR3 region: CASSFGQGARYGYTF. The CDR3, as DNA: TGTGCCAGCAGTTTCGGTCAGGGGGCACGGTATGGCTACACCTTC.

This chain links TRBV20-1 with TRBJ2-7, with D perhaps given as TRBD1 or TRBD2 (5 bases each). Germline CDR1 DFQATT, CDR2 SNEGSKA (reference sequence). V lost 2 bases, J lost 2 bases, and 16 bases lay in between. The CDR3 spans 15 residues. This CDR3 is CSARLMGPNPYEQYF. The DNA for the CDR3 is TGCAGTGCTAGATTGATGGGACCTAACCCCTACGAGCAGTACTTC.

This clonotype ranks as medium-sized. For the CDR3, the DNA is TGTGCCAGTGAAGGGGCAGAAGAAGCTTTCTTT. Encoded protein: CASEGAEEAFF. The gene calls are TRBV19 and TRBJ1-1; the D gene is possibly TRBD1 (5 bases). This CDR3 has 11 residues. Germline CDR1 and CDR2: LNHDA and SQIVND (reference sequence). V was trimmed by 8 bases and J by 8 bases, leaving 12 bases between them.

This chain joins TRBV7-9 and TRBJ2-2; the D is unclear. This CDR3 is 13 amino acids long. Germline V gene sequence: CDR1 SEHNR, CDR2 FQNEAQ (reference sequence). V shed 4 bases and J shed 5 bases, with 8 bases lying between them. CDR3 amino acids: CASSSMGTGELFF. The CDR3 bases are TGTGCCAGCAGCTCTATGGGGACCGGGGAGCTGTTTTTT.

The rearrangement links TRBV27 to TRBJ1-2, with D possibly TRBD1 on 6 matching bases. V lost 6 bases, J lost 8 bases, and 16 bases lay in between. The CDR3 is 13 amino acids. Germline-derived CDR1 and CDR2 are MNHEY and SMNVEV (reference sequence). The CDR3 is CASSRSGASGYTF. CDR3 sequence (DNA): TGTGCCAGCAGCCGGTCGGGGGCTAGCGGCTACACCTTC.

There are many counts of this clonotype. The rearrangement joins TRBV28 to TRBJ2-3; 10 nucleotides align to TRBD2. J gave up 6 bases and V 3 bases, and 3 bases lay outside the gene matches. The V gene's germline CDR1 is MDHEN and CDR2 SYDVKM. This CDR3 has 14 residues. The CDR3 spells CASSLGTSADTQYF. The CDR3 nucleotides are TGTGCCAGCAGTTTGGGGACTAGCGCCGATACGCAGTATTTT.

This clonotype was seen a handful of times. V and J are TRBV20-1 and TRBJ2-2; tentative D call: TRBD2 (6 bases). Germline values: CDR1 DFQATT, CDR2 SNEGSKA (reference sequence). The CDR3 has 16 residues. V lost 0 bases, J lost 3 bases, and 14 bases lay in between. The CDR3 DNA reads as TGCAGTGCTAGAGATTCCAGGGCGGGATACACCGGGGAGCTGTTTTTT. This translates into CSARDSRAGYTGELFF.

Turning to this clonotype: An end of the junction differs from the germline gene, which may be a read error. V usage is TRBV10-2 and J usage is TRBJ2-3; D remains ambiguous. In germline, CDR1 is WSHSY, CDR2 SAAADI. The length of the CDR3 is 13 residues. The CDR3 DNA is TGCGCCAGCAGGGCGCAAAACACAGATGCGCAGTATTTT. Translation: CASRAQNTDAQYF.

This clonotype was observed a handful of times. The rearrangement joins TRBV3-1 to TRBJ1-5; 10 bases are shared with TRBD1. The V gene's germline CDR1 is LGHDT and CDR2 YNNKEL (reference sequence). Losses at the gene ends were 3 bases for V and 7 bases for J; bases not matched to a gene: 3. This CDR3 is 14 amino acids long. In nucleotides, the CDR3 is TGTGCCAGCAGCCACGACAGGGGGCGACAGCCCCAGCATTTT. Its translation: CASSHDRGRQPQHF.

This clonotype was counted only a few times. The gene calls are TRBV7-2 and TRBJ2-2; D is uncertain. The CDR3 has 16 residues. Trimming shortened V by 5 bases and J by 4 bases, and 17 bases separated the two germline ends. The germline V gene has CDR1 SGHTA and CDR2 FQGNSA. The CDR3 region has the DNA TGTGCCAGCAGCCTCAACCCTCCATCGCTCACCGGGGAGCTGTTTTTT. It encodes CASSLNPPSLTGELFF.

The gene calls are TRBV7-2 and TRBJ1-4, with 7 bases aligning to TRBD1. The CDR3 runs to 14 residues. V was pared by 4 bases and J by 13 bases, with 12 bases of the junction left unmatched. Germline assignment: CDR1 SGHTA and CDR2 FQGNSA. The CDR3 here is CASSSPRGRGRLFF. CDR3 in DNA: TGTGCCAGCAGCTCCCCTAGGGGGCGCGGGAGACTGTTTTTT. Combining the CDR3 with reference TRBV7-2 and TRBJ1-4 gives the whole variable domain GAGVSQSPSNKVTEKGKDVELRCDPISGHTALYWYRQSLGQGLEFLIYFQGNSAPDKSGLPSDRFSAERTGGSVSTLTIQRTQQEDSAVYLCASSSPRGRGRLFFGSGTQLSVL.

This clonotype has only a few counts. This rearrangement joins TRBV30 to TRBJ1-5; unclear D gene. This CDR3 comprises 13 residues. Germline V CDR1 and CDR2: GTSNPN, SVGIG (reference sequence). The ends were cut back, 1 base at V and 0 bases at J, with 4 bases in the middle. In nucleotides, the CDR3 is TGTGCCTGGAGTGATGGTAGCAATCAGCCCCAGCATTTT. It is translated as CAWSDGSNQPQHF.

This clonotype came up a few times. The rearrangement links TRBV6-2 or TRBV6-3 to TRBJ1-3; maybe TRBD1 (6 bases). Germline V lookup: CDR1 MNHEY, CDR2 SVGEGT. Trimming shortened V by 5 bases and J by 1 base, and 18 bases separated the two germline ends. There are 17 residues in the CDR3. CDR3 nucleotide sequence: TGTGCCAGCAGTAAGGACAGCGGAAGCCTTTCTGGAAACACCATATATTTT. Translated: CASSKDSGSLSGNTIYF.

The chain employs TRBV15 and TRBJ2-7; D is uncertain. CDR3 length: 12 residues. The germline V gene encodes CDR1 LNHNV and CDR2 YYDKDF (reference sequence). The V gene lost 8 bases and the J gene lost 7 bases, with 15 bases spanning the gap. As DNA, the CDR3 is TGTGCCACCGGCGGTGCGGTCTATGAGCAGTACTTC. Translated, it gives CATGGAVYEQYF.

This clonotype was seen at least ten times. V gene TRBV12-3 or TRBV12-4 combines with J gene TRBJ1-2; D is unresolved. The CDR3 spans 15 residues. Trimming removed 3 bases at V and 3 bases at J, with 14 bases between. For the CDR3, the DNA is TGTGCCAGCAGTTTCTACCCCCCGACCGACTATGGCTACACCTTC. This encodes CASSFYPPTDYGYTF.

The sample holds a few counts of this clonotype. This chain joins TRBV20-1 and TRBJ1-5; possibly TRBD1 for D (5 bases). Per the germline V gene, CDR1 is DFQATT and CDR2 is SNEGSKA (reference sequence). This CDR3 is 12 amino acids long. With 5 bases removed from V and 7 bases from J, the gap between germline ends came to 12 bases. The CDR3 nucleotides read TGCAGTGCTGGGGCTCCAAGACAGCCCCAGCATTTT. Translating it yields CSAGAPRQPQHF.

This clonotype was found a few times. The CDR3 protein is CASSQDVVQLNNEQFF. In DNA, the CDR3 is TGCGCCAGCAGCCAAGACGTAGTACAGTTAAACAATGAGCAGTTCTTC. This chain joins TRBV4-3 and TRBJ2-1; D ambiguous. Trimming cost V 0 bases and J 5 bases, with 14 bases left between them. This CDR3 is 16 amino acids long. Germline CDR1 LGHNA, CDR2 YSLEER.

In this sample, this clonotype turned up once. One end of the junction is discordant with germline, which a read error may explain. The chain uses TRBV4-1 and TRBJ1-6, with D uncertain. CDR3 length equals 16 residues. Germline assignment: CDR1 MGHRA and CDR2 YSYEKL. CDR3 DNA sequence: TGCGCCAGCAGCCAAGTCGCAGCCTCCTATAATTCAGCCCTCCACTTT. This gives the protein CASSQVAASYNSALHF.

CDR3 bases: TGCAGCGTTTCCCAGGGGAACCCCTACGAGCAGTACTTC. Translating it yields CSVSQGNPYEQYF. This chain uses TRBV29-1 with TRBJ2-7; TRBD1 might be the D (6 bases). The germline V gene has CDR1 SQVTM and CDR2 ANQGSEA. This CDR3 contains 13 residues. V was trimmed by 5 bases and J by 2 bases, leaving 13 bases between them.

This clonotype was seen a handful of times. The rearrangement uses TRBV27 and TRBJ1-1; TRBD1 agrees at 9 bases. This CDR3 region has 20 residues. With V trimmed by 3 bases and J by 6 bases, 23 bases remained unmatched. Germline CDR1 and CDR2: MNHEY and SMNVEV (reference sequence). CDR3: CASSFTRGQGPSGLIPEAFF. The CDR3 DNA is TGTGCCAGCAGTTTTACGAGGGGACAGGGACCATCTGGTCTAATACCTGAAGCTTTCTTT.

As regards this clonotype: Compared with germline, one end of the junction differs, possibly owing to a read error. The CDR3 loop reads CASSLGYNSPFHF. CDR3 bases: TGTGCCAGCAGCCTGGGGTATAATTCACCCTTCCACTTT. The V gene is TRBV7-9, the J gene TRBJ1-6; no clear D gene. The CDR3 totals 13 residues. From germline, CDR1 is SEHNR and CDR2 FQNEAQ (reference sequence).

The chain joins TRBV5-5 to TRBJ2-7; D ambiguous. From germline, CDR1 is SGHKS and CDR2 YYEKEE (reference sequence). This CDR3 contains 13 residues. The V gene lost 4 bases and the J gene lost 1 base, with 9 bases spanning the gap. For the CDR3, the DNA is TGTGCCAGCAGCCACGAATGGTCCTACGAGCAGTACTTC. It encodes CASSHEWSYEQYF.

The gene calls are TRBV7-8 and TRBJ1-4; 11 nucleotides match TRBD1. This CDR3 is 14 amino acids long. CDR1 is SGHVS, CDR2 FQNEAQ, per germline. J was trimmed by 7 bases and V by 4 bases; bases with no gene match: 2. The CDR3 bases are TGTGCCAGCAGCTGGGACAGGGGGGCTGAAAAACTGTTTTTT. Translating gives CASSWDRGAEKLFF.

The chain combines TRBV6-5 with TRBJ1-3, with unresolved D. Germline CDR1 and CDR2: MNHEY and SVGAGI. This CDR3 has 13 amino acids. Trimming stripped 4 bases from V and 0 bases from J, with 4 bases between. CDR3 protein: CASSSSSGNTIYF. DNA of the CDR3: TGTGCCAGCAGTTCCAGCTCTGGAAACACCATATATTTT.

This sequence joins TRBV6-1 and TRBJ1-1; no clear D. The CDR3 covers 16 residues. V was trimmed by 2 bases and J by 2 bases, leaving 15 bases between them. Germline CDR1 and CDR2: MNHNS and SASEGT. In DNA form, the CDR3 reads TGTGCCAGCAGTGAACGGGTGGCAGGATTTAACACTGAAGCTTTCTTT. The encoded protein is CASSERVAGFNTEAFF.

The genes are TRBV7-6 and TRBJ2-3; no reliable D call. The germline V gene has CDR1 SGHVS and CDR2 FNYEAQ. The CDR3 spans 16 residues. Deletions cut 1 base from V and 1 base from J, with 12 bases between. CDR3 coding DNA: TGTGCCAGCAGCTTAGTAGGTCATCCCGGCACAGATACGCAGTATTTT. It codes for CASSLVGHPGTDTQYF.